The 23 T cell receptor beta chains below were found in one sample sequenced in a study of blood T cell repertoires in COVID-19 (dated by TCRdb to about 2020). The library was made by the immunoSEQ multiplex PCR assay. TCRdb holds this immuneACCESS table with in-frame rearrangements only. Some clones are missing; in checked studies, unresolved V genes explain under half, and the rest has no known cause. The sample yields roughly 100,000 clones; more than 70% were counted once. The ten largest clones represent about 4% of the sample. The sequenced material came from peripheral blood. The receptor set was obtained from a woman aged 60-75 years with acute or convalescent COVID-19.

The DNA of the CDR3 is TGTGCCAGCAAAATGGGGACAAGAACTGAAGCTTTCTTT. It is translated as CASKMGTRTEAFF. The rearrangement uses TRBV6-5 and TRBJ1-1, with D perhaps matching TRBD1 (6 bases). Germline CDR1 and CDR2: MNHEY and SVGAGI. Trimming removed 7 bases at V and 5 bases at J, with 14 bases between. The CDR3 contains 13 residues.

This chain joins TRBV21-1 and TRBJ1-5; no check of the table's D call, TRBD1, against the DNA was made. TRBV21-1 is a listed pseudogene. CDR3 length: 19 residues. CDR3 DNA: TGTGCCAGCAGCAGGGAGGTTGGACAGGCTGAATATAGCAATCAGCCCCAGCATTTT. Encoded protein: CASSREVGQAEYSNQPQHF.

This chain links TRBV15 with TRBJ2-1, with D maybe TRBD2 (5 bases). CDR1 LNHNV and CDR2 YYDKDF come from the germline V gene (reference sequence). V was shortened by 1 base and J by 1 base, with 8 bases between the two germline ends. The CDR3 sequence is 15 residues long. In nucleotides, the CDR3 is TGTGCCACCAGCAGAGCGGGGTCTTCCTACAATGAGCAGTTCTTC. This codes for CATSRAGSSYNEQFF.

The chain is built from TRBV5-4 and TRBJ1-2; weak D call: TRBD1 (5 bases). The germline V and J ends were trimmed by 2 bases and 6 bases, with 14 bases remaining between them. The CDR3 length is 14 residues. The germline gives CDR1 SGHNT, CDR2 YYREEE (reference sequence). The CDR3 bases are TGTGCCAGCAGCTTAGGAGTGAACAGGAATGGCTACACCTTC. This translates into CASSLGVNRNGYTF.

The chain is built from TRBV6-5 and TRBJ2-2; D may be TRBD1 (6 bases). The CDR3 runs 15 residues. The V end lost 5 bases, the J end lost 3 bases, and 13 bases lay between the germline ends. Germline CDR1 MNHEY, CDR2 SVGAGI. Written as DNA, the CDR3 is TGTGCCAGCAGTCTCCGGGACACACACACCGGGGAGCTGTTTTTT. It translates to CASSLRDTHTGELFF.

This chain uses TRBV27 with TRBJ2-4; D perhaps matches TRBD2 (6 bases). Between the trimmed V and J ends, which lost 1 base and 0 bases, there was a span of 10 bases. Germline loops: CDR1 MNHEY, CDR2 SMNVEV (reference sequence). CDR3 length equals 16 residues. The CDR3 loop reads CASSLWSGGAKNIQYF. CDR3 bases: TGTGCCAGCAGTTTATGGTCCGGGGGAGCCAAAAACATTCAGTACTTC.

The rearrangement links TRBV6-5 to TRBJ2-3, with 7 bases identical to TRBD1. The length of the CDR3 is 14 residues. Germline V gene sequence: CDR1 MNHEY, CDR2 SVGAGI. V trimming: 6 bases; J trimming: 2 bases; junction bases outside the gene matches: 5. CDR3 sequence (DNA): TGTGCCAGCAGGACCAGGGGGAACACAGATACGCAGTATTTT. Translated, it gives CASRTRGNTDTQYF.

This sequence joins TRBV4-1 and TRBJ2-2, with 7 bases matching TRBD2. The ends lost 3 bases at V and 2 bases at J; junction bases unmatched: 9. Germline lookup yields CDR1 MGHRA and CDR2 YSYEKL. The CDR3 runs to 17 residues. This CDR3 is CASSQGTLGLNTGELFF. The CDR3 DNA follows: TGCGCCAGCAGCCAGGGCACCTTGGGACTAAACACCGGGGAGCTGTTTTTT.

The rearrangement uses TRBV11-2 and TRBJ1-4; TRBD1 matches at 8 bases. The CDR3 has 15 amino acids. Trimming cost V 3 bases and J 7 bases; bases outside gene matches: 7. From germline, CDR1 is SGHAT and CDR2 FQNNGV. In nucleotides, the CDR3 is TGTGCCAGCAGCTTCGGTGACAGGGGTACTGAAAAACTGTTTTTT. Translating it yields CASSFGDRGTEKLFF.

The rearrangement uses TRBV19 and TRBJ2-2; D may be TRBD1 (6 bases). CDR3 size: 13 residues. Germline V CDR1 and CDR2: LNHDA, SQIVND (reference sequence). The V gene lost 6 bases and the J gene lost 7 bases, with 12 bases spanning the gap. The CDR3 DNA is TGTGCCAGTAGCGAGGACAGAGACGGGGAGCTGTTTTTT. Protein product: CASSEDRDGELFF.

The gene calls are TRBV2 and TRBJ1-5; D is ambiguous. The V and J ends lost 4 bases and 4 bases respectively, with 5 bases between them. The CDR3 has 12 amino acids. Germline loops: CDR1 SNHLY, CDR2 FYNNEI. The CDR3 sequence: CASSAPNQPQHF. For the CDR3, the DNA is TGTGCCAGCAGTGCCCCTAATCAGCCCCAGCATTTT.

The chain combines TRBV30 with TRBJ1-4; D uncertain. Germline loops: CDR1 GTSNPN, CDR2 SVGIG (reference sequence). The CDR3 contains 15 residues. The ends were cut back, 2 bases at V and 5 bases at J, with 15 bases in the middle. As DNA, the CDR3 is TGTGCCTGGAGTCCAAACCTTCGCGCCAATGAAAAACTGTTTTTT. This codes for CAWSPNLRANEKLFF.

The chain couples TRBV2 to TRBJ2-4; TRBD1 matches 7 bases. The J segment lost 7 bases and the V segment lost 5 bases, leaving 11 bases of the junction unmatched. Germline lookup yields CDR1 SNHLY and CDR2 FYNNEI. The CDR3 is made up of 15 amino acids. The CDR3 sequence: CASSNDRVRTNIQYF. DNA of the CDR3: TGTGCCAGCAGTAACGACAGGGTGAGGACGAACATTCAGTACTTC. Full variable domain (rest looked up from reference TRBV2 and TRBJ2-4): EPEVTQTPSHQVTQMGQEVILRCVPISNHLYFYWYRQILGQKVEFLVSFYNNEISEKSEIFDDQFSVERPDGSNFTLKIRSTKLEDSAMYFCASSNDRVRTNIQYFGAGTRLSVL.

This chain joins TRBV4-1 and TRBJ1-2; no clear D gene. CDR1 is MGHRA, CDR2 YSYEKL, per germline. The ends were cut back, 0 bases at V and 4 bases at J, with 12 bases in the middle. The CDR3 consists of 15 residues. CDR3 coding DNA: TGCGCCAGCAGCCAAGATTTGACGGACTTCTATGGCTACACCTTC. It yields the protein CASSQDLTDFYGYTF.

The rearrangement uses TRBV3-1 (or the pseudogene TRBV3-2) and TRBJ1-2, with TRBD1 identical over 12 bases. V dropped 1 base and J dropped 2; count of bases not matched to a gene: 2. In germline, CDR1 is LGHDT, CDR2 YNNKEL (reference sequence). The length of the CDR3 is 16 residues. The CDR3 loop reads CASSQGGQGANYGYTF. DNA for the CDR3: TGTGCCAGCAGCCAAGGGGGACAGGGGGCAAACTATGGCTACACCTTC.

CDR3 sequence: CASSHSGTGRTGELFF. The CDR3 DNA follows: TGCGCCAGCAGCCACTCCGGGACAGGGAGGACCGGGGAGCTGTTTTTT. The chain combines TRBV4-1 with TRBJ2-2, with 9 nucleotides matching TRBD1. The CDR3 length is 16 residues. Germline assignment: CDR1 MGHRA and CDR2 YSYEKL. The trim removed 3 bases at V and 5 bases at J, leaving 7 bases unmatched.

The CDR3 loop is CASSLGHDSYEQYV. Written as DNA, the CDR3 is TGTGCTAGCAGCTTAGGACATGACTCCTACGAGCAGTACGTC. The chain recombines TRBV7-7 with TRBJ2-7, with D perhaps matching TRBD1 (5 bases). Germline CDR1 is SSHAT and CDR2 is FNYEAQ (reference sequence). This CDR3 comprises 14 residues.

The V call is TRBV29-1, the J call TRBJ1-3, with D possibly matching TRBD1 (5 bases). With 6 bases removed from V and 8 bases from J, the gap between germline ends came to 17 bases. CDR3 length: 13 residues. Germline V gene sequence: CDR1 SQVTM, CDR2 ANQGSEA. The CDR3 DNA follows: TGCAGCGTGGCCCCGGACGGAGGGGACACCATATATTTT. Its protein product is CSVAPDGGDTIYF.

The chain has TRBV7-8 and TRBJ1-1, with 7 bases lining up with TRBD1. Germline CDR1 is SGHVS and CDR2 is FQNEAQ. J lost 4 bases, V lost 5 bases, and 4 bases had no gene match. The CDR3 totals 13 residues. The CDR3 loop is CASSLGTVTEAFF. The CDR3 region has the DNA TGTGCCAGCAGCCTTGGGACAGTCACTGAAGCTTTCTTT.

This chain connects TRBV6-5 to TRBJ2-7; 9 bases match TRBD2. The CDR3 covers 15 residues. V lost 6 bases and J lost 5; bases outside the gene matches: 11. Germline CDR1 is MNHEY and CDR2 is SVGAGI. The CDR3: CASSLDLAGYDEQYF. For the CDR3, the DNA is TGTGCCAGCAGCCTTGACCTAGCGGGATACGACGAGCAGTACTTC.

The V and J genes are TRBV30 and TRBJ1-2; the match to TRBD1 covers 8 bases. The CDR3 loop spans 11 amino acids. V dropped 6 bases and J dropped 8; count of bases not matched to a gene: 5. Germline assignment: CDR1 GTSNPN and CDR2 SVGIG (reference sequence). The CDR3 DNA is TGTGCCTGCGGACAGGGTGAAGGCTACACCTTC. It yields the protein CACGQGEGYTF. Using reference TRBV30 and TRBJ1-2 for the parts outside the CDR3, the full variable domain is SQTIHQWPATLVQPVGSPLSLECTVEGTSNPNLYWYRQAAGRGLQLLFYSVGIGQISSEVPQNLSASRPQDRQFILSSKKLLLSDSGFYLCACGQGEGYTFGSGTRLTVV.

The chain uses TRBV19 and TRBJ1-3; weak D call: TRBD1 (5 bases). Per germline, CDR1 LNHDA and CDR2 SQIVND (reference sequence). The CDR3 is made up of 15 amino acids. Trimming removed 4 bases at V and 1 base at J, with 11 bases between. The CDR3: CASSNVRVSGNTIYF. The CDR3 bases are TGTGCCAGTAGTAACGTCAGGGTTTCTGGAAACACCATATATTTT.

This chain uses TRBV5-1 with TRBJ1-1; 7 nucleotides align to TRBD1. V lost 2 bases to trimming and J lost 5 bases; unmatched junction nucleotides: 6. The germline V gene has CDR1 SGHRS and CDR2 YFSETQ. This CDR3 has 14 amino acids. The CDR3 here is CASSLEGGGTEAFF. CDR3 sequence (DNA): TGCGCCAGCAGCTTAGAAGGGGGCGGGACTGAAGCTTTCTTT.